This TCR beta chain was recorded in a study of T cell changes during pregnancy in multiple sclerosis. Trimming at V came to 8 bases and at J to 6 bases, leaving 11 bases not matched to a gene. Germline CDR1 and CDR2: SNHLY and FYNNEI. CDR3 size: 14 residues. Measured with immunoSEQ multiplex PCR; TCRdb has only the in-frame clones, and not every one. The table records fewer than 55,000 clones, 85% to 95% of them present only once. The sequenced sample was peripheral blood. The genes are TRBV2 and TRBJ2-7; 9 bases map to TRBD1. The source of this sequence is a female donor with multiple sclerosis, enrolled in a pregnancy study. In DNA, the CDR3 is TGTGCCAGCGCTCCGGGACAGGGAAAATTCGAGCAGTACTTC. It yields the protein CASAPGQGKFEQYF. Full variable domain (outside the CDR3, taken from reference TRBV2 and TRBJ2-7): EPEVTQTPSHQVTQMGQEVILRCVPISNHLYFYWYRQILGQKVEFLVSFYNNEISEKSEIFDDQFSVERPDGSNFTLKIRSTKLEDSAMYFCASAPGQGKFEQYFGPGTRLTVT.